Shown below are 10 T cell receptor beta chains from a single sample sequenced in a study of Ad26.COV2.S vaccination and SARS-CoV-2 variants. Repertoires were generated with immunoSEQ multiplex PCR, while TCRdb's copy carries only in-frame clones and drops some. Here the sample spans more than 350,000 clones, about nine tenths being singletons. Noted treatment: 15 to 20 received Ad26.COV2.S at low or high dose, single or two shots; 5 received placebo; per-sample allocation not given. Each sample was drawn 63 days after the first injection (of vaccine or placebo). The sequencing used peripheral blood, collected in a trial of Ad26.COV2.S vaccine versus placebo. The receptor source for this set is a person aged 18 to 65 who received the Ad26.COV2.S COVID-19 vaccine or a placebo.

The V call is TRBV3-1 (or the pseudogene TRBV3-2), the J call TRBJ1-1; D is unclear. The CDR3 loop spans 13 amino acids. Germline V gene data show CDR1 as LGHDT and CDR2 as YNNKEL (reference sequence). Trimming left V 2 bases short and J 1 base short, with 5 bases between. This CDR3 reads CASSQPGNTEAFF. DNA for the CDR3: TGTGCCAGCAGCCAACCTGGGAACACTGAAGCTTTCTTT.

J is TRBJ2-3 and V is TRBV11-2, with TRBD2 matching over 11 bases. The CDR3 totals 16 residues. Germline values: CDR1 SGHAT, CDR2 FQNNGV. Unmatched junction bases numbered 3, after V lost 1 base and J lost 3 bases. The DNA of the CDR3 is TGTGCCAGCAGCTTAGCTAGCGGGAGGCGGACAGATACGCAGTATTTT. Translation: CASSLASGRRTDTQYF.

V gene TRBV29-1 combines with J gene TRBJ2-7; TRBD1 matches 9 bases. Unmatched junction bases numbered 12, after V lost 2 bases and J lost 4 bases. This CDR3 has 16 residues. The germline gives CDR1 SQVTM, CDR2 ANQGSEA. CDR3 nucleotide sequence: TGCAGCGTTGAAAGGGGAGCGACAGGGGGTAGGTACGAGCAGTACTTC. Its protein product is CSVERGATGGRYEQYF.

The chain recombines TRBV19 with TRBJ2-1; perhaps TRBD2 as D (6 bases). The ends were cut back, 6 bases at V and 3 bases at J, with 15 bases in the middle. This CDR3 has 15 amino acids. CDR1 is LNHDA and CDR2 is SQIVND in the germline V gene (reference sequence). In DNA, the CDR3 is TGTGCCAGTAGGCCGCGGAGCGGGTTCTACAATGAGCAGTTCTTC. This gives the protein CASRPRSGFYNEQFF.

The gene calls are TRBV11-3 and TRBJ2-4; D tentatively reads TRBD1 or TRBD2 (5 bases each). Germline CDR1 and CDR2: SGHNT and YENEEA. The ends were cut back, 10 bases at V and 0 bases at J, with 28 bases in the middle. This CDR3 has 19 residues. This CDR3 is CAIREHCSQLGVAKNIQYF. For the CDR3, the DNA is TGTGCCATTAGAGAGCACTGTAGCCAGTTGGGGGTAGCCAAAAACATTCAGTACTTC. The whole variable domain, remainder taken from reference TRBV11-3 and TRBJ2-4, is EAGVVQSPRYKIIEKKQPVAFWCNPISGHNTLYWYLQNLGQGPELLIRYENEEAVDDSQLPKDRFSAERLKGVDSTLKIQPAELGDSAVYLCAIREHCSQLGVAKNIQYFGAGTRLSVL.

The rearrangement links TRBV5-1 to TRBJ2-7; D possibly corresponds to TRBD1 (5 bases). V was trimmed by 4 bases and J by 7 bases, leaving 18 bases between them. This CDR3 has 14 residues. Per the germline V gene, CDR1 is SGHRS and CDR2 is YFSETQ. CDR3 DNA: TGCGCCAGCAGCCGTGGCGTCGCGGACACTGAGCAGTACTTC. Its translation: CASSRGVADTEQYF.

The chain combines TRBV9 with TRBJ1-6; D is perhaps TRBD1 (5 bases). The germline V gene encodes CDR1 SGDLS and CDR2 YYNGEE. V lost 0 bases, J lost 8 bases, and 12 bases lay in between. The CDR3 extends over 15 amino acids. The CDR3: CASSVGGAVDSPLHF. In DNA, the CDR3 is TGTGCCAGCAGCGTAGGCGGGGCGGTGGATTCACCCCTCCACTTT.

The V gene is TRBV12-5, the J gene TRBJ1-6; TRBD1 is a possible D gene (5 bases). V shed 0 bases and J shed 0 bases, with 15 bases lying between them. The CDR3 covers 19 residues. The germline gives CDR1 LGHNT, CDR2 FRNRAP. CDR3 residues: CASGLVNRDSSSYNSPLHF. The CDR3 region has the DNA TGTGCTAGTGGTTTGGTAAACCGGGACTCGAGCTCCTATAATTCACCCCTCCACTTT.

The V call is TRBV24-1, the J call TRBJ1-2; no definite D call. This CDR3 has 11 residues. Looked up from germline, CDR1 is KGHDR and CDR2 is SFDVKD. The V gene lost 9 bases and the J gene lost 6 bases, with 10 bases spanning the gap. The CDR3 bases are TGTGCCACCTCCAGGAGGGATGGCTACACCTTC. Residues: CATSRRDGYTF.

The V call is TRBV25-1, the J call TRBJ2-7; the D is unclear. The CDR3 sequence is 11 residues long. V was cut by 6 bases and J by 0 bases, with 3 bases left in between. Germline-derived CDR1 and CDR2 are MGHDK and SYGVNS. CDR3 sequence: CASRGSYEQYF. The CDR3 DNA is TGTGCCAGCAGGGGCTCCTACGAGCAGTACTTC.